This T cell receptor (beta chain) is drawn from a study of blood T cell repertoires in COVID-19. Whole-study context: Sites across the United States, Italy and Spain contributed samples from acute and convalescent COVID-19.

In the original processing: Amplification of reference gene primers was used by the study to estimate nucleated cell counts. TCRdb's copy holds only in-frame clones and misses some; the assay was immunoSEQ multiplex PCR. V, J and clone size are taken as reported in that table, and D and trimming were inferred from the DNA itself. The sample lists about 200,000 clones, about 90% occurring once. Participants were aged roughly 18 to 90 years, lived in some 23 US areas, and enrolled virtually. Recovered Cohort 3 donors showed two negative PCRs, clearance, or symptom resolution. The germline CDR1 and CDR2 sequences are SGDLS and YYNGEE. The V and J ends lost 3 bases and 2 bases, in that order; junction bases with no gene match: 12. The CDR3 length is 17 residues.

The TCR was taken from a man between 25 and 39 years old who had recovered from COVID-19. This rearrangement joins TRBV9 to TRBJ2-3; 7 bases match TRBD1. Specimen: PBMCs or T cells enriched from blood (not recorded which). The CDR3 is CASSAPRQGGHTDTQYF. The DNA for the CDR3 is TGTGCCAGCAGCGCCCCTCGACAGGGTGGACACACAGATACGCAGTATTTT. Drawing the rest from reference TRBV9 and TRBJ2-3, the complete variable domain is DSGVTQTPKHLITATGQRVTLRCSPRSGDLSVYWYQQSLDQGLQFLIQYYNGEERAKGNILERFSAQQFPDLHSELNLSSLELGDSALYFCASSAPRQGGHTDTQYFGPGTRLTVL.